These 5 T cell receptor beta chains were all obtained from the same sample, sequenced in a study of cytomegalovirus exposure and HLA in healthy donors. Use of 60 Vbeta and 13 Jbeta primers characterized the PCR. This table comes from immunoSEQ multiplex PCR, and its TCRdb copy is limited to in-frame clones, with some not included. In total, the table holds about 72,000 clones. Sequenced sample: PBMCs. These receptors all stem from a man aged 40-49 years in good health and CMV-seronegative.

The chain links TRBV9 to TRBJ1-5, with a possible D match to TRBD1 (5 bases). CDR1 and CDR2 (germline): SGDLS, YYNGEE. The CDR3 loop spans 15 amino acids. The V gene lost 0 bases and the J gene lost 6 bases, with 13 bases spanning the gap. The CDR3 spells CASSVAGGTGQPQHF. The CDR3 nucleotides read TGTGCCAGCAGCGTAGCTGGTGGTACAGGTCAGCCCCAGCATTTT.

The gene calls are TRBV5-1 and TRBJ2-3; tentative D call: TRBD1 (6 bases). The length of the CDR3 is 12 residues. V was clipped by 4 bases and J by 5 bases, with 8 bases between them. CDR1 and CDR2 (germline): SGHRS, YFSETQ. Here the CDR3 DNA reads TGCGCCAGCAGCGAAGGGGGAGATACGCAGTATTTT. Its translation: CASSEGGDTQYF.

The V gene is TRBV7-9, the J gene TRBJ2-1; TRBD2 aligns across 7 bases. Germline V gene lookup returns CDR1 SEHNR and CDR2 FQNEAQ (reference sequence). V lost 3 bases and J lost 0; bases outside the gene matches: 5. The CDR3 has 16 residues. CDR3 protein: CASSFDWGGSYNEQFF. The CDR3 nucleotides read TGTGCCAGCAGCTTCGACTGGGGGGGCTCCTACAATGAGCAGTTCTTC.

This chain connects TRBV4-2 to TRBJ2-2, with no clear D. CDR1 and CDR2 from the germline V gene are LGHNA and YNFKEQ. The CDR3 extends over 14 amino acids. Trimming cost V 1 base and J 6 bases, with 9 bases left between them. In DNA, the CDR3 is TGTGCCAGCAGCCAAGCCGAGCAACCCGGGGAGCTGTTTTTT. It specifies CASSQAEQPGELFF.

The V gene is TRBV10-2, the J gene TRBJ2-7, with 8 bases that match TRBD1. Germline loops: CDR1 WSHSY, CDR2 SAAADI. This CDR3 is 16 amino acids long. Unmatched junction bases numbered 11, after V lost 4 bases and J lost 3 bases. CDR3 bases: TGCGCCAGCAGTGGCTCCGGGACAGGCCTAAACTACGAGCAGTACTTC. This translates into CASSGSGTGLNYEQYF.